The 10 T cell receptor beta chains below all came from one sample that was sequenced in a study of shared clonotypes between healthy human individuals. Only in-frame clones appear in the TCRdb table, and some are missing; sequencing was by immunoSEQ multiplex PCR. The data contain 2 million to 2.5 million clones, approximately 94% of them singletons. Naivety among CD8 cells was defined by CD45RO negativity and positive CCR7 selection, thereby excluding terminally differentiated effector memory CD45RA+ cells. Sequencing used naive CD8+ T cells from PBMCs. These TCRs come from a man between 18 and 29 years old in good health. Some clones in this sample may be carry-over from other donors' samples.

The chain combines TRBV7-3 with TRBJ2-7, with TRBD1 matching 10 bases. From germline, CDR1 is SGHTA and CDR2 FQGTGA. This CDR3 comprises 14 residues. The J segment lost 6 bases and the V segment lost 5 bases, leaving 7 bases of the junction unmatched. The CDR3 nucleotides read TGTGCCAGCAGCCCTGACAGGGGGCGGCTCGAGCAGTACTTC. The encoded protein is CASSPDRGRLEQYF.

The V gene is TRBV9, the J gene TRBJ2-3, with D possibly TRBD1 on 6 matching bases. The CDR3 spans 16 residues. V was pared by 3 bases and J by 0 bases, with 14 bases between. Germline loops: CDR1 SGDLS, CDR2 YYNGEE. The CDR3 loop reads CASSASGATSTDTQYF. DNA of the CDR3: TGTGCCAGCAGCGCCTCAGGGGCCACTAGCACAGATACGCAGTATTTT.

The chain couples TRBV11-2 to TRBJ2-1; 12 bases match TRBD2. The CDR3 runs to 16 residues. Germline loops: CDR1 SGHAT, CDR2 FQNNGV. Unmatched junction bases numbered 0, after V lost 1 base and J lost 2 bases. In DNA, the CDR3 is TGTGCCAGCAGCTTAGCTAGCGGGAGGGCCTACAATGAGCAGTTCTTC. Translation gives CASSLASGRAYNEQFF.

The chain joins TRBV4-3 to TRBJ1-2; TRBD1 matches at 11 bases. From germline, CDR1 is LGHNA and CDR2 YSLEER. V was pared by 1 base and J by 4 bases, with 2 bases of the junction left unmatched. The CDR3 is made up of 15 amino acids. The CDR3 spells CASSQGTGGFYGYTF. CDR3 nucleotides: TGCGCCAGCAGCCAAGGGACAGGGGGCTTCTATGGCTACACCTTC.

The CDR3 here is CASSLGPRGGTEAFF. CDR3 in DNA: TGCGCCAGCAGCTTGGGTCCCAGGGGAGGCACTGAAGCTTTCTTT. V usage is TRBV5-1 and J usage is TRBJ1-1; D possibly corresponds to TRBD1 (6 bases). The CDR3 totals 15 residues. Germline-derived CDR1 and CDR2 are SGHRS and YFSETQ. Trimming took 0 bases from V and 4 from J, leaving 13 bases between them.

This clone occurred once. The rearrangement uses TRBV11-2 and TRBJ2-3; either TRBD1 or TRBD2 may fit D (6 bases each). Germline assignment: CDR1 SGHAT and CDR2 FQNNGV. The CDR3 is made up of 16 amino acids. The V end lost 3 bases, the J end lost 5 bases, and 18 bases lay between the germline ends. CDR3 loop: CASSFRRGRLGDTQYF. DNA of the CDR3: TGTGCCAGCAGCTTTCGTCGGGGGCGATTGGGAGATACGCAGTATTTT.

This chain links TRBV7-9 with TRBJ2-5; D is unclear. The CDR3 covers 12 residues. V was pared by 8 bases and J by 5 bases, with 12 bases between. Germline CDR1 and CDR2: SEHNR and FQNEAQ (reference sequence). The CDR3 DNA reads TGTGCCAGCCAAGACTTCAGGGAGACCCAGTACTTC. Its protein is CASQDFRETQYF.

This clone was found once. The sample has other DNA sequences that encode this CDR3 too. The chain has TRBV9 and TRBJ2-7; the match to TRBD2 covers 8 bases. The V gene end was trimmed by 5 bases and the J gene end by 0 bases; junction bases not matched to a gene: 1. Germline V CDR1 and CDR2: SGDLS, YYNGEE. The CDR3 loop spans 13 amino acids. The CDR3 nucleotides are TGTGCCAGCAGTAGCGGGAACTCCTACGAGCAGTACTTC. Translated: CASSSGNSYEQYF.

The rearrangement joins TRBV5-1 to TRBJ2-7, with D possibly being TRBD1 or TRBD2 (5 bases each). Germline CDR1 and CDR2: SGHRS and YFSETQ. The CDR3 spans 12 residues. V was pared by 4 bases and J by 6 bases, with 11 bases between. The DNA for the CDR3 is TGCGCCAGCAGCCTCGGGGACCGCGAGCAGTACTTC. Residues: CASSLGDREQYF.

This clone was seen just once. CDR3 sequence: CSVDAPSGELFF. Written as DNA, the CDR3 is TGCAGCGTTGACGCACCTAGCGGGGAGCTGTTTTTT. The chain combines TRBV29-1 with TRBJ2-2; D is unclear. V was trimmed by 3 bases and J by 7 bases, leaving 9 bases between them. This CDR3 is 12 amino acids long. The V gene's germline CDR1 is SQVTM and CDR2 ANQGSEA.